A single sample is the source of the 11 T cell receptor beta chains below, sequenced in a study of TIL therapy for anti-PD-1-resistant metastatic lung cancer. Time point given: pre-treatment sample, taken before nivolumab and TIL therapy. Most excised metastases sampled were pleural nodules or supraclavicular lymph nodes. The libraries were made with immunoSEQ v3. Using immunoSEQ multiplex PCR, the repertoire was profiled, and TCRdb retains in-frame clones only, with some absent. Here the sample spans approximately 95,000 clones, about three fifths being singletons. Sequencing used tumor tissue, obtained at baseline. These receptors all come from a person between 25 and 79 years old with non-small cell lung cancer.

About this clone itself: Other DNA sequences in this sample translate to the same CDR3. V usage is TRBV5-1 and J usage is TRBJ2-3, with D perhaps matching TRBD1 (5 bases). This CDR3 has 14 amino acids. Germline V gene lookup returns CDR1 SGHRS and CDR2 YFSETQ. Trimming took off 0 bases at V and 0 bases at J, with 5 bases between the two ends. The CDR3 sequence is CASSLGQSTDTQYF. CDR3 coding DNA: TGCGCCAGCAGCTTGGGACAGAGCACAGATACGCAGTATTTT.

This clone has a single count. This chain links TRBV7-2 with TRBJ2-1; D tentatively fits TRBD1 or TRBD2 (5 bases each). In germline, CDR1 is SGHTA, CDR2 FQGNSA. CDR3 length: 13 residues. V was shortened by 0 bases and J by 9 bases, with 9 bases between the two germline ends. The CDR3 sequence is CASSLAGVGEQFF. The CDR3 bases are TGTGCCAGCAGCTTAGCGGGGGTGGGTGAGCAGTTCTTC.

The J gene is TRBJ1-4, the V gene TRBV5-1; D ambiguous. The CDR3 runs to 16 residues. Germline V gives CDR1 SGHRS, CDR2 YFSETQ. Between the trimmed V and J ends, which lost 4 bases and 11 bases, there was a span of 24 bases. CDR3 DNA sequence: TGCGCCAGCAGCGCCCAGGCAAGGGCAGGTTTGGACAAACTGTTTTTT. Protein sequence: CASSAQARAGLDKLFF.

In this sample, this clone turned up a few times. The chain carries TRBV7-8 and TRBJ1-4, with 7 bases lining up with TRBD1. This CDR3 is built from 14 residues. J was trimmed by 5 bases and V by 1 base; bases with no gene match: 1. Germline assignment: CDR1 SGHVS and CDR2 FQNEAQ. For the CDR3, the DNA is TGTGCCAGCAGCTTAGAACAGGGGAATGAAAAACTGTTTTTT. It specifies CASSLEQGNEKLFF.

The J gene is TRBJ1-4, the V gene TRBV29-1, with D maybe TRBD1 (5 bases). With 6 bases removed from V and 4 bases from J, the gap between germline ends came to 15 bases. CDR1 SQVTM and CDR2 ANQGSEA come from the germline V gene. The CDR3 loop spans 14 amino acids. CDR3 nucleotide sequence: TGCAGCGTGCTCAGCGGGGGGTATAATGAAAAACTGTTTTTT. Translation: CSVLSGGYNEKLFF.

The chain joins TRBV6-2 or TRBV6-3 to TRBJ1-6; 7 bases match TRBD1. The CDR3 consists of 14 residues. Trimming at V came to 6 bases and at J to 7 bases, leaving 6 bases not matched to a gene. The germline V gene encodes CDR1 MNHEY and CDR2 SVGEGT. CDR3 coding DNA: TGTGCCAGCAGCGGGGACAGAAGCAATTCACCCCTCCACTTT. Encoded protein: CASSGDRSNSPLHF.

This clone was observed a single time. V usage is TRBV5-4 and J usage is TRBJ2-1; 7 bases align to TRBD1. Germline V CDR1 and CDR2: SGHNT, YYREEE (reference sequence). The CDR3 runs 12 residues. The junction had 2 bases not matched to a gene; V was cut back by 4 bases and J by 7 bases. CDR3 in amino acids: CASSVTGNEQFF. DNA of the CDR3: TGTGCCAGCAGCGTGACAGGGAATGAGCAGTTCTTC. The whole variable domain, remainder taken from reference TRBV5-4 and TRBJ2-1, is ETGVTQSPTHLIKTRGQQVTLRCSSQSGHNTVSWYQQALGQGPQFIFQYYREEENGRGNFPPRFSGLQFPNYSSELNVNALELDDSALYLCASSVTGNEQFFGPGTRLTVL.

The chain uses TRBV9 and TRBJ1-2; 8 positions agree with TRBD1. V was pared by 0 bases and J by 11 bases, with 15 bases of the junction left unmatched. Germline CDR1 is SGDLS and CDR2 is YYNGEE. This CDR3 spans 16 amino acids. This chain's CDR3 is CASSVAGEGTGAEYTF. In DNA, the CDR3 is TGTGCCAGCAGCGTAGCAGGCGAGGGGACAGGCGCGGAGTACACCTTC.

The V and J genes are TRBV7-9 and TRBJ2-2; D is unclear. CDR1 SEHNR and CDR2 FQNEAQ come from the germline V gene (reference sequence). V was pared by 1 base and J by 4 bases, with 10 bases between. CDR3 length: 15 residues. CDR3 sequence: CASSLDQVSTGELFF. CDR3 coding DNA: TGTGCCAGCAGCTTAGACCAGGTTTCCACCGGGGAGCTGTTTTTT.

V is TRBV5-1 and J is TRBJ2-3; D may be TRBD2 (6 bases). The CDR3 has 16 residues. V lost 1 base, J lost 5 bases, and 17 bases lay in between. Germline CDR1 SGHRS, CDR2 YFSETQ. The CDR3 region has the DNA TGCGCCAGCAGCTTGACTAGCATTGCACTCGGAGATACGCAGTATTTT. Its translation is CASSLTSIALGDTQYF.

This chain joins TRBV6-2 or TRBV6-3 and TRBJ2-5; TRBD2 agrees at 13 bases. Germline V gene data show CDR1 as MNHEY and CDR2 as SVGEGT. The CDR3 totals 16 residues. V gave up 4 bases and J gave up 2 bases; unmatched junction bases: 4. This CDR3 reads CASSLGGLAGQETQYF. The CDR3 nucleotides read TGTGCCAGCAGTTTGGGGGGACTAGCGGGGCAAGAGACCCAGTACTTC.